The clone carrying this T cell receptor (beta chain) came up many times. The data derive from a study of CD8 T cells in ankylosing spondylitis. Quantitative barcoded 5'-RACE was used to prepare TCR beta libraries. From the 5' RACE reads, TCRdb called clonotypes with MiXCR, one entry per CDR3 protein. The sample has under 300,000 distinct CDR3 sequences; about 18% are singletons. The sequenced sample was blood, either unsorted or a sorted T cell fraction (not recorded which). This clonotype was obtained from a male donor with ankylosing spondylitis or in good health (not recorded which).

The CDR3 loop reads CASSPGVAAEQYF. The CDR3 DNA reads TGTGCCAGCAGTCCCGGGGTCGCCGCAGAGCAGTACTTC. The chain joins TRBV12-3 or TRBV12-4 to TRBJ2-7; a weak D match, TRBD2 (5 bases). This CDR3 is 13 amino acids long. Trimming removed 5 bases at V and 7 bases at J, with 15 bases between.